Shown below are 6 T cell receptor beta chains from a single sample sequenced in a study of CD8 T cells in ankylosing spondylitis. TCRdb reanalysed the 5' RACE reads using MiXCR and keeps one entry per CDR3 protein. Of a few hundred thousand distinct CDR3 sequences listed, around 10% are singletons. Sample: blood, either unsorted or a sorted T cell fraction (not recorded which). These TCRs come from a male donor with ankylosing spondylitis or in good health (not recorded which).

This clonotype was observed many times. This rearrangement joins TRBV27 to TRBJ2-1; 9 nucleotides match TRBD1. Per germline, CDR1 MNHEY and CDR2 SMNVEV (reference sequence). V lost 6 bases, J lost 6 bases, and 6 bases stayed unmatched. The CDR3 spans 14 residues. Written as DNA, the CDR3 is TGTGCCAGCAGGGGACAGGGTCTGATCAATGAGCAGTTCTTC. This gives the protein CASRGQGLINEQFF.

In this sample, this clonotype turned up many times. The J gene is TRBJ2-6, the V gene TRBV12-3 or TRBV12-4; D gene ambiguous. V was pared by 3 bases and J by 0 bases, with 6 bases between. CDR3 size: 15 residues. The CDR3 protein is CASSFSASGANVLTF. CDR3 DNA: TGTGCCAGCAGTTTCTCTGCCTCTGGGGCCAACGTCCTGACTTTC.

In its sample, this clonotype was seen a few times. The missing conserved phenylalanine or tryptophan at the end of this CDR3 makes a read error likely. The limits of the CDR3 on the DNA are not certain, so only TCRdb's listed CDR3 is given. The chain uses TRBV5-1 and TRBJ2-3; the DNA was not used to check the table's D call, TRBD1. From its first to its last residue, the CDR3 has 13 amino acids. Germline V CDR1 and CDR2: SGHRS, YFSETQ. CDR3 in amino acids: CASDPKSDKAPPV.

There are many counts of this clonotype. This chain connects TRBV5-1 to TRBJ1-1; TRBD1 matches 8 bases. The J segment lost 4 bases and the V segment lost 4 bases, leaving 9 bases of the junction unmatched. CDR3 size: 15 residues. From germline, CDR1 is SGHRS and CDR2 YFSETQ. CDR3 protein: CASSPDRVSSTEAFF. The CDR3 DNA reads as TGCGCCAGCAGCCCGGACAGGGTGTCTTCCACTGAAGCTTTCTTT.

The sample holds a few counts of this clonotype. V and J are TRBV12-3 or TRBV12-4 and TRBJ2-1; a weak D match, TRBD2 (7 bases). Trimming left V 8 bases short and J 5 bases short, with 16 bases between. The CDR3 extends over 14 amino acids. The CDR3 region is CASAWEGGNNEQFF. The CDR3 DNA sequence: TGTGCCAGCGCCTGGGAGGGGGGAAACAATGAGCAGTTCTTC.

This clonotype was observed many times. The CDR3 loop is CASNPGVLSYNEQFF. The CDR3 DNA reads TGTGCCAGCAACCCGGGGGTCTTGTCCTACAATGAGCAGTTCTTC. The chain links TRBV5-5 to TRBJ2-1, with a weak D call TRBD2 (6 bases). The germline gives CDR1 SGHKS, CDR2 YYEKEE (reference sequence). CDR3 size: 15 residues. V lost 6 bases to trimming and J lost 1 base, with 14 bases between them.